This passage covers 24 T cell receptor beta chains from one sample sequenced in a study of blood T cell repertoires in COVID-19. Clones were read by immunoSEQ multiplex PCR, and TCRdb kept only the in-frame ones, dropping some. The sample has 250,000 to 350,000 clones, 85% to 90% seen once. Sequenced input: PBMCs or T cells enriched from blood (not recorded which). The source is a woman aged 50 to 60 who had been exposed to COVID-19.

J is TRBJ1-1 and V is TRBV6-5; tentative D call: TRBD1 (6 bases). The CDR3 covers 12 residues. Germline assignment: CDR1 MNHEY and CDR2 SVGAGI. Trimming removed 9 bases from V and 8 bases from J, with 16 bases in between. The CDR3: CASKNRVTEAFF. CDR3 in DNA: TGTGCCAGTAAAAACAGGGTTACCGAAGCTTTCTTT.

The sample holds one count of this clone. The chain recombines TRBV2 with TRBJ1-3, with D maybe TRBD1 (5 bases). Looked up from germline, CDR1 is SNHLY and CDR2 is FYNNEI. There are 16 residues in the CDR3. Trimming pared 1 base from V and 4 bases from J, leaving 14 bases between. The CDR3 DNA reads as TGTGCCAGCAGTGAAGGCCCGGGACTAGGGGGAAACACCATATATTTT. Translating gives CASSEGPGLGGNTIYF.

This clone has a single count. The chain employs TRBV27 and TRBJ2-7; a possible D gene is TRBD1 (6 bases). This CDR3 comprises 15 residues. Germline V gene sequence: CDR1 MNHEY, CDR2 SMNVEV (reference sequence). V was clipped by 3 bases and J by 6 bases, with 18 bases between them. CDR3 in DNA: TGTGCCAGCAGTTTCACAGGGCCCACTGAATCCGAGCAGTACTTC. Amino acid sequence: CASSFTGPTESEQYF.

The chain couples TRBV4-2 to TRBJ2-3; 9 nucleotides align to TRBD2. J lost 2 bases, V lost 5 bases, and 5 bases had no gene match. The germline gives CDR1 LGHNA, CDR2 YNFKEQ. This CDR3 contains 15 residues. The DNA of the CDR3 is TGTGCCAGCAGCAACGGACTAGCGTACACAGATACGCAGTATTTT. Amino acids: CASSNGLAYTDTQYF.

The V and J genes are TRBV7-8 and TRBJ1-5; tentatively, D is TRBD1 (5 bases). The germline V and J ends were trimmed by 0 bases and 2 bases, with 11 bases remaining between them. This CDR3 spans 16 amino acids. In germline, CDR1 is SGHVS, CDR2 FQNEAQ. CDR3 nucleotide sequence: TGTGCCAGCAGCTTAGCGCGTCAGGGTCGCAATCAGCCCCAGCATTTT. Protein product: CASSLARQGRNQPQHF.

The gene calls are TRBV6-5 and TRBJ1-6; weak D call: TRBD1 (6 bases). The CDR3 totals 13 residues. From germline, CDR1 is MNHEY and CDR2 SVGAGI. V was clipped by 10 bases and J by 6 bases, with 13 bases between them. The CDR3: CATEQGTNSPLHF. CDR3 nucleotide sequence: TGTGCCACCGAACAGGGAACTAATTCACCCCTCCACTTT.

CDR3 bases: TGTGCCAGCAGCGCCTTCGGGGTTGAAGGCTACACCTTC. Amino acid sequence: CASSAFGVEGYTF. This rearrangement joins TRBV5-8 to TRBJ1-2; D gene unclear. Trimming shortened V by 4 bases and J by 8 bases, and 15 bases separated the two germline ends. Germline values: CDR1 SGHTS, CDR2 YDEGEE. This CDR3 has 13 amino acids.

The chain combines TRBV19 with TRBJ1-5; TRBD1 agrees at 7 bases. The J segment lost 0 bases and the V segment lost 5 bases, leaving 7 bases of the junction unmatched. The CDR3 has 16 amino acids. Germline-derived CDR1 and CDR2 are LNHDA and SQIVND (reference sequence). The CDR3 DNA reads TGTGCCAGTAGTCCCCAGGGACAGAGTAGCAATCAGCCCCAGCATTTT. Translating it yields CASSPQGQSSNQPQHF.

The chain combines TRBV7-9 with TRBJ1-6; 7 nucleotides match TRBD1. V shed 3 bases, J shed 10 bases, and the junction held 6 bases outside the gene matches. Germline-derived CDR1 and CDR2 are SEHNR and FQNEAQ (reference sequence). The CDR3 spans 14 residues. The CDR3 DNA is TGTGCCAGCAGCTTCTCAGGGGGTAAATCACCCCTCCACTTT. This sequence encodes CASSFSGGKSPLHF.

The chain is built from TRBV5-1 and TRBJ1-1; a weak D match, TRBD1 (6 bases). The CDR3 spans 16 residues. Deletions cut 4 bases from V and 3 bases from J, with 19 bases between. CDR1 is SGHRS and CDR2 is YFSETQ in the germline V gene. The CDR3 loop reads CASSPVAGASHTEAFF. The CDR3 DNA reads as TGCGCCAGCAGCCCTGTGGCAGGGGCTTCGCACACTGAAGCTTTCTTT.

V and J are TRBV6-5 and TRBJ2-3; D might be TRBD1 (5 bases). V was pared by 2 bases and J by 10 bases, with 13 bases between. CDR3 length: 13 residues. The germline V gene encodes CDR1 MNHEY and CDR2 SVGAGI. The CDR3 sequence is CASSYRQSAPQYF. DNA of the CDR3: TGTGCCAGCAGTTACCGACAGTCCGCCCCGCAGTATTTT.

This chain connects TRBV3-1 (or the pseudogene TRBV3-2) to TRBJ2-7; 7 bases line up with TRBD1. Germline V CDR1 and CDR2: LGHDT, YNNKEL (reference sequence). The CDR3 loop spans 15 amino acids. The V segment lost 5 bases and the J segment 3 bases; nucleotides outside the gene matches: 10. The chain's CDR3 is CASSRPRDRIYEQYF. CDR3 DNA: TGTGCCAGCAGCAGGCCCCGGGACAGAATCTACGAGCAGTACTTC.

CDR3 coding DNA: TGTGCCAGCAGCTTAGGGACAACCGATCGTGAAAAACTGTTTTTT. Its translation: CASSLGTTDREKLFF. V usage is TRBV11-1 and J usage is TRBJ1-4; TRBD1 might be the D (5 bases). The germline V gene has CDR1 SGHAT and CDR2 FQDESV (reference sequence). The CDR3 extends over 15 amino acids. V was clipped by 1 base and J by 7 bases, with 13 bases between them.

In its sample, this clone was seen a few times. This CDR3 is CASSQDQGLSAEQYF. As DNA, the CDR3 is TGCGCCAGCAGCCAAGACCAGGGGTTATCGGCCGAGCAGTACTTC. The chain joins TRBV4-1 to TRBJ2-7; D is perhaps TRBD1 (6 bases). The CDR3 runs 15 residues. CDR1 and CDR2 from the germline V gene are MGHRA and YSYEKL. V was trimmed by 0 bases and J by 6 bases, leaving 15 bases between them.

The chain uses TRBV4-2 and TRBJ1-1; maybe TRBD1 (5 bases). The CDR3 runs to 16 residues. The V gene lost 3 bases and the J gene lost 4 bases, with 18 bases spanning the gap. Germline CDR1 LGHNA, CDR2 YNFKEQ. In DNA, the CDR3 is TGTGCCAGCAGCCAGGCGAATGCGGGGCTTACCACTGAAGCTTTCTTT. Translation: CASSQANAGLTTEAFF.

The gene calls are TRBV30 and TRBJ2-5; D is uncertain. This CDR3 comprises 11 residues. Per the germline V gene, CDR1 is GTSNPN and CDR2 is SVGIG (reference sequence). V was pared by 4 bases and J by 1 base, with 4 bases between. CDR3 residues: CAWNFQETQYF. The CDR3, as DNA: TGTGCCTGGAACTTCCAAGAGACCCAGTACTTC.

The rearrangement links TRBV9 to TRBJ2-1; 12 positions match TRBD1. The CDR3 totals 15 residues. With 9 bases clipped from V and 7 bases from J, the junction kept 11 bases outside the gene matches. The germline V gene has CDR1 SGDLS and CDR2 YYNGEE. The CDR3 DNA sequence: TGTGCCACCTCCGACCGGGACAGGGGGCTTAATGAGCAGTTCTTC. It encodes CATSDRDRGLNEQFF.

This clone was picked up a small number of times. The chain is built from TRBV19 and TRBJ1-1; D gene ambiguous. The germline CDR1 and CDR2 sequences are LNHDA and SQIVND (reference sequence). With 7 bases removed from V and 0 bases from J, the gap between germline ends came to 9 bases. This CDR3 is built from 13 residues. DNA of the CDR3: TGTGCCAGTAAAGGACTTTTGAACACTGAAGCTTTCTTT. Its protein is CASKGLLNTEAFF.

This chain links TRBV7-8 with TRBJ2-5, with D hard to call. CDR3 length: 15 amino acids. Deletions cut 5 bases from V and 5 bases from J, with 18 bases between. Looked up from germline, CDR1 is SGHVS and CDR2 is FQNEAQ. CDR3 residues: CASSVRFPARETQYF. The CDR3 DNA reads TGTGCCAGCAGCGTAAGGTTCCCAGCTAGGGAGACCCAGTACTTC. Filled out from reference TRBV7-8 and TRBJ2-5, the complete variable domain reads GAGVSQSPRYKVAKRGQDVALRCDPISGHVSLFWYQQALGQGPEFLTYFQNEAQLDKSGLPSDRFFAERPEGSVSTLKIQRTQQEDSAVYLCASSVRFPARETQYFGPGTRLLVL.

The chain links TRBV27 to TRBJ1-5, with TRBD1 matching 12 bases. Germline V gene sequence: CDR1 MNHEY, CDR2 SMNVEV (reference sequence). CDR3 size: 18 residues. V lost 6 bases and J lost 3; bases outside the gene matches: 12. The CDR3 coding sequence is TGTGCCAGCAGCCAAGGGACAGGGGGCGACCACTTCAATCAGCCCCAGCATTTT. Translation: CASSQGTGGDHFNQPQHF.

The V and J genes are TRBV3-1 (or the pseudogene TRBV3-2) and TRBJ1-4; D is undetermined. Germline CDR1 LGHDT, CDR2 YNNKEL (reference sequence). Trimming took 4 bases from V and 0 from J, leaving 12 bases between them. This CDR3 is 16 amino acids long. Here the CDR3 reads CASSPYRDPTNEKLFF. The CDR3 DNA is TGTGCCAGCAGCCCGTACAGAGACCCAACTAATGAAAAACTGTTTTTT.

Written as DNA, the CDR3 is TGTGCGGTGGCGGGGTCCTATAATTCACCCCTCCACTTT. Translated, it gives CAVAGSYNSPLHF. The rearrangement joins TRBV30 to TRBJ1-6; D is ambiguous. Germline values: CDR1 GTSNPN, CDR2 SVGIG (reference sequence). The CDR3 extends over 13 amino acids.

The chain couples TRBV7-9 to TRBJ1-1; no clear D. V dropped 1 base and J dropped 4 bases, with 10 bases sitting between them. Germline V gives CDR1 SEHNR, CDR2 FQNEAQ (reference sequence). This CDR3 is 14 amino acids long. CDR3: CASSLGGVGTEAFF. In nucleotides, the CDR3 is TGTGCCAGCAGCTTAGGCGGGGTCGGCACTGAAGCTTTCTTT. The whole variable domain, remainder taken from reference TRBV7-9 and TRBJ1-1, is DTGVSQNPRHKITKRGQNVTFRCDPISEHNRLYWYRQTLGQGPEFLTYFQNEAQLEKSRLLSDRFSAERPKGSFSTLEIQRTEQGDSAMYLCASSLGGVGTEAFFGQGTRLTVV.

The gene calls are TRBV30 and TRBJ1-6; D remains ambiguous. The length of the CDR3 is 13 residues. The germline V and J ends were trimmed by 1 base and 6 bases, with 7 bases remaining between them. The germline gives CDR1 GTSNPN, CDR2 SVGIG (reference sequence). The CDR3 DNA sequence: TGTGCCTGGAGTGGCCGGGGTAATTCACCCCTCCACTTT. Protein: CAWSGRGNSPLHF.